What follows is one TCR beta chain and its context. This sample is part of a study of patients and donors after allogeneic stem cell transplantation. TCRdb passed the RT-PCR reads through MiXCR, listing each CDR3 protein once. The table lists under 170,000 distinct CDR3 sequences, over 30% of them singletons, with 40% to 55% in the top ten. This clonotype was sampled from a human donor who was either an allogeneic HSCT recipient or a stem cell or donor lymphocyte infusion donor (not recorded which). It is not recorded whose cells these are; they may come from a transplant donor. Sequencing was carried out using blood, either unsorted or a sorted T cell fraction (not recorded which).

This CDR3 is CASSGYRGDDTEAFF. The CDR3 nucleotides are TGTGCCAGCAGTGGCTACAGGGGGGATGACACTGAAGCTTTCTTT. This chain joins TRBV25-1 and TRBJ1-1; 8 nucleotides line up with TRBD1. The length of the CDR3 is 15 residues. Trimming at V came to 4 bases and at J to 3 bases, leaving 7 bases not matched to a gene. Germline CDR1 is MGHDK and CDR2 is SYGVNS.